Here is one T cell receptor beta chain with its context. The antigen remains undetermined. The data derive from a study of shared clonotypes between healthy human individuals. Findings and caveats of the study: Clonotype sharing among donors was expected to depend on sequencing depth.

Germline V CDR1 and CDR2: SGHRS, YFSETQ. V gave up 0 bases and J gave up 0 bases, with 10 bases separating them. CDR3 size: 15 residues. TCRdb keeps only in-frame clones here, not all; method: immunoSEQ multiplex PCR. The table has some 1,100,000 clones, around 78% seen once. This chain links TRBV5-1 with TRBJ2-7; D remains ambiguous. The sample was memory CD4+ T cells from PBMCs. Regarding subset: CD45RA-negative fraction. The sequence was collected from a man between 18 and 35 years old in good health. Some clones in this sample may be carry-over from other donors' samples. Written as DNA, the CDR3 is TGCGCCAGCAGCTTGGAACCGCTGAGCTCCTACGAGCAGTACTTC. It is translated as CASSLEPLSSYEQYF.